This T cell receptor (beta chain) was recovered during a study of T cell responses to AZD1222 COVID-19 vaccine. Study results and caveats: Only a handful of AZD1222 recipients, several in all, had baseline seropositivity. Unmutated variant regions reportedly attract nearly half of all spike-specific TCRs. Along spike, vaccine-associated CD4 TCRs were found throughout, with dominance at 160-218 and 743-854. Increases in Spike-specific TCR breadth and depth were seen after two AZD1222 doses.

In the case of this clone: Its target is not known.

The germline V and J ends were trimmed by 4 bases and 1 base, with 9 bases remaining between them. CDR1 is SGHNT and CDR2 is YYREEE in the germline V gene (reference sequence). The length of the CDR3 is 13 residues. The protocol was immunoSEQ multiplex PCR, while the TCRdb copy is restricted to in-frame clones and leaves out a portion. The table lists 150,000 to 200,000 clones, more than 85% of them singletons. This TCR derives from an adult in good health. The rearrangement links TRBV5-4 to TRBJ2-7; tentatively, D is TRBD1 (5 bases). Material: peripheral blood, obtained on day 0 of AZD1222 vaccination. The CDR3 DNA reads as TGTGCCAGCAGCACGCAGGGATCCTACGAGCAGTACTTC. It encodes CASSTQGSYEQYF. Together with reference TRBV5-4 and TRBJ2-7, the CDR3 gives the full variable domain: ETGVTQSPTHLIKTRGQQVTLRCSSQSGHNTVSWYQQALGQGPQFIFQYYREEENGRGNFPPRFSGLQFPNYSSELNVNALELDDSALYLCASSTQGSYEQYFGPGTRLTVT.